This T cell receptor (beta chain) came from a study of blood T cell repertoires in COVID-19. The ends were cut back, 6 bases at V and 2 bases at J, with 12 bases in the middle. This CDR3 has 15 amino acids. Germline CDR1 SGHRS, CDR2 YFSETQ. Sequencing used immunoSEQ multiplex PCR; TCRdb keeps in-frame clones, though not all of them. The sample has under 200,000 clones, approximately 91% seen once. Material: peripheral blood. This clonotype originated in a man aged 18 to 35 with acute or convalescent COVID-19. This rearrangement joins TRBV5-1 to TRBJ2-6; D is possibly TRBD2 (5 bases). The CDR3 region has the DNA TGCGCCAGCACCCGTGAGGGCCCTGGGGCCAACGTCCTGACTTTC. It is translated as CASTREGPGANVLTF.